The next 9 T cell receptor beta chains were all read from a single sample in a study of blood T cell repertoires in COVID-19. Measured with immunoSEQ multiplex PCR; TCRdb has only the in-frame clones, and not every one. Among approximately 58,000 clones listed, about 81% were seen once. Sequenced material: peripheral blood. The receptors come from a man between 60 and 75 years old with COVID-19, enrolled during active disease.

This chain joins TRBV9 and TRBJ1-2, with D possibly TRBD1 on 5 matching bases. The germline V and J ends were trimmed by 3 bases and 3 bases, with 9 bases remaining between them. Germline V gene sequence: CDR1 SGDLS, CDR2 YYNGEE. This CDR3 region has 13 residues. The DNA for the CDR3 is TGTGCCAGCAGCGGACAGCCCCACTATGGCTACACCTTC. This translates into CASSGQPHYGYTF. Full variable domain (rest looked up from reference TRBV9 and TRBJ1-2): DSGVTQTPKHLITATGQRVTLRCSPRSGDLSVYWYQQSLDQGLQFLIQYYNGEERAKGNILERFSAQQFPDLHSELNLSSLELGDSALYFCASSGQPHYGYTFGSGTRLTVV.

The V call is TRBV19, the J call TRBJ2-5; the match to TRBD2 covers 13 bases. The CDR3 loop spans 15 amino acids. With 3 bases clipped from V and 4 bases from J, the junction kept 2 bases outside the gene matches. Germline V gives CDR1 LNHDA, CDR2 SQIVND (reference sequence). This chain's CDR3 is CASSMGLAGRETQYF. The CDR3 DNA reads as TGTGCCAGTAGTATGGGACTAGCGGGGAGAGAGACCCAGTACTTC. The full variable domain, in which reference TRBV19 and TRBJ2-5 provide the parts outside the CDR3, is DGGITQSPKYLFRKEGQNVTLSCEQNLNHDAMYWYRQDPGQGLRLIYYSQIVNDFQKGDIAEGYSVSREKKESFPLTVTSAQKNPTAFYLCASSMGLAGRETQYFGPGTRLLVL.

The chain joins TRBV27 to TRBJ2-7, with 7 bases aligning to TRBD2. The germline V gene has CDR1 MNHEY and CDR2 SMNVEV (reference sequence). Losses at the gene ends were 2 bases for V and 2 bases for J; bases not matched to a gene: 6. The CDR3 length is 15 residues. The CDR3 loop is CASSLSLADTYEQYF. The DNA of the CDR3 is TGTGCCAGCAGTTTAAGTCTAGCGGACACCTACGAGCAGTACTTC.

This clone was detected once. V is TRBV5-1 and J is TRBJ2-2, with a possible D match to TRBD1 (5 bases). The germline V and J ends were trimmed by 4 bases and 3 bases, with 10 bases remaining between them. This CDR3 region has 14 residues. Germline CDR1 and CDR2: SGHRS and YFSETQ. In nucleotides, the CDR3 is TGCGCCAGCAGCCAGGAAGGGGACACCGGGGAGCTGTTTTTT. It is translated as CASSQEGDTGELFF.

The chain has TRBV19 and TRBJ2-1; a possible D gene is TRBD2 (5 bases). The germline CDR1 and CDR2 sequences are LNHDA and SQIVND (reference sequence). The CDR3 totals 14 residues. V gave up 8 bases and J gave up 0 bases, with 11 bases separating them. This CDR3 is CASQLGSSYNEQFF. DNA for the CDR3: TGTGCCAGTCAATTAGGGAGCTCCTACAATGAGCAGTTCTTC.

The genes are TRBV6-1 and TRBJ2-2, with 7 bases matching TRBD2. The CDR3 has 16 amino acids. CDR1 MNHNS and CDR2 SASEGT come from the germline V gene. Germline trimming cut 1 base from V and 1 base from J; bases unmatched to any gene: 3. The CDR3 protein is CASSEGLAGNTGELFF. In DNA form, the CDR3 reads TGTGCCAGCAGTGAAGGGTTAGCGGGGAACACCGGGGAGCTGTTTTTT.

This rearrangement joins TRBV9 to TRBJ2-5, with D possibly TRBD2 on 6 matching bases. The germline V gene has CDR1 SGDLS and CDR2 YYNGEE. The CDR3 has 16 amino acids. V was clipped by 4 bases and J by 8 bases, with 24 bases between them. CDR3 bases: TGTGCCAGCAGCCCCGAGCTGGAGGGTAGTTGGTATACCCAGTACTTC. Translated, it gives CASSPELEGSWYTQYF.

The CDR3, as DNA: TGTGCCAGCAGCCCTCGACAGGGAAATTCACCCCTCCACTTT. Its protein product is CASSPRQGNSPLHF. The rearrangement links TRBV7-2 to TRBJ1-6, with TRBD1 identical over 7 bases. This CDR3 region has 14 residues. V shed 5 bases, J shed 7 bases, and the junction held 5 bases outside the gene matches. The germline gives CDR1 SGHTA, CDR2 FQGNSA.

DNA for the CDR3: TGCGCCAGCAGCTTGGACCAGGGGAACTACGAGCAGTACTTC. Amino acids: CASSLDQGNYEQYF. The chain has TRBV5-1 and TRBJ2-7; a weak D match, TRBD1 (6 bases). Germline loops: CDR1 SGHRS, CDR2 YFSETQ. V lost 0 bases, J lost 3 bases, and 10 bases lay in between. The CDR3 contains 14 residues.